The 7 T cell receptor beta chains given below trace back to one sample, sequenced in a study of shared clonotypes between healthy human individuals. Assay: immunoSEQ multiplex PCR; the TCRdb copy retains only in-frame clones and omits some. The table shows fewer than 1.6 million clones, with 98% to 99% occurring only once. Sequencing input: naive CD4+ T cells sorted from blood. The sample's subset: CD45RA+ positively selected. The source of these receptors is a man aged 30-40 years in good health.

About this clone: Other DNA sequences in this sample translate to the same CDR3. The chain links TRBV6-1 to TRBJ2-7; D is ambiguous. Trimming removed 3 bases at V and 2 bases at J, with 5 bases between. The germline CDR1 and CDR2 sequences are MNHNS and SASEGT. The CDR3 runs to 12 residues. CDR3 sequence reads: CASSEGTYEQYF. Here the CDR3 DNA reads TGTGCCAGCAGTGAGGGAACCTACGAGCAGTACTTC.

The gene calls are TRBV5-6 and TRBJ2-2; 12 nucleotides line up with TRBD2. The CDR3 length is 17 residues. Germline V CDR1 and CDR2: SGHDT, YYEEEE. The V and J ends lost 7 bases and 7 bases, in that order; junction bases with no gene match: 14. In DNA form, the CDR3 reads TGTGCCAGCGGCTCGGAGTTGACTAGCGGGAGAGGCGGGGAGCTGTTTTTT. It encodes CASGSELTSGRGGELFF.

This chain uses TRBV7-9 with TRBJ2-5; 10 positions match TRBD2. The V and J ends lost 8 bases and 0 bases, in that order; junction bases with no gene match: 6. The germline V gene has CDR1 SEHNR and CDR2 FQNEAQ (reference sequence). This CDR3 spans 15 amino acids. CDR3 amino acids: CASRRTSGYQETQYF. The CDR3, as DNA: TGTGCCAGCCGCCGGACTAGCGGTTACCAAGAGACCCAGTACTTC.

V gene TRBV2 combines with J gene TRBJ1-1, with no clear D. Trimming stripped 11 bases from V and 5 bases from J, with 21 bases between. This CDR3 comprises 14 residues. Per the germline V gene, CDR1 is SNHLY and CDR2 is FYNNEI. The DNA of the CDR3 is TGTGCCGGAAACTTTGCGGACGGTGGGACTGAAGCTTTCTTT. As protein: CAGNFADGGTEAFF.

CDR3 in DNA: TGTGCCAGTATCGGGACTAGCGGGAGCAGGTTTACCAATGAGCAGTTCTTC. Its protein product is CASIGTSGSRFTNEQFF. The V and J genes are TRBV19 and TRBJ2-1, with TRBD2 matching over 14 bases. Germline loops: CDR1 LNHDA, CDR2 SQIVND (reference sequence). Unmatched junction bases numbered 11, after V lost 7 bases and J lost 6 bases. This CDR3 spans 17 amino acids.

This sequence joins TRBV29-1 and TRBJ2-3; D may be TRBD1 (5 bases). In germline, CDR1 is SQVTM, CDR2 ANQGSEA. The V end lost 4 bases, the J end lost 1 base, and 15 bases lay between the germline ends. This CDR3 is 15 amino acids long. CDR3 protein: CSVGGQGRGTDTQYF. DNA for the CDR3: TGCAGCGTTGGAGGACAAGGTCGCGGCACAGATACGCAGTATTTT.

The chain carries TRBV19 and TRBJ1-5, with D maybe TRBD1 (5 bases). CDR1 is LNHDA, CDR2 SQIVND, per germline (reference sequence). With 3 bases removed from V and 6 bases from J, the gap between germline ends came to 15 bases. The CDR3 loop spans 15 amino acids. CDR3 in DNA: TGTGCCAGTAGTATTACGAGGGGTGAGAGTCAGCCCCAGCATTTT. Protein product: CASSITRGESQPQHF.